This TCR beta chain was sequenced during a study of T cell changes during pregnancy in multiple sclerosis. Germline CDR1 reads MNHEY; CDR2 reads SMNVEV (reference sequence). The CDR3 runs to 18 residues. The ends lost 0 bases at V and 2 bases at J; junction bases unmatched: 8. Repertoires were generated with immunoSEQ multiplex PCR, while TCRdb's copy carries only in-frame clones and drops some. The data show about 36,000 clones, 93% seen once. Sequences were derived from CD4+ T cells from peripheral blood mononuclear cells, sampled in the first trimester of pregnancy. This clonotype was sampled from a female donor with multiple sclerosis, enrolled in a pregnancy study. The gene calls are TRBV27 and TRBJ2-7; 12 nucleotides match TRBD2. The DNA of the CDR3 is TGTGCCAGCAGTTTATCCCATTGGACTAGCGGGATTACCTACGAGCAGTACTTC. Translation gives CASSLSHWTSGITYEQYF.